These 27 T cell receptor beta chains were sequenced from one sample in a study of blood T cells in healthy people across ages. Primed by a sample-barcoded 5' primer and a J-beta primer mix, a second PCR proceeded for roughly 7 to 11 cycles. Via MiXCR, TCRdb re-called the 5' RACE reads, giving one row per CDR3 protein. The sample lists about a million distinct CDR3 sequences, 48% occurring once. Sequencing was done on a sample of blood. The receptors derive from a man aged 30 to 45 in good health.

About this clonotype itself: A read error may explain this, as a much larger clone is one base away. This rearrangement joins TRBV7-2 to TRBJ2-1, with 10 nucleotides matching TRBD1. The end of the DNA is better explained by TRBJ2-7, so the J call may be wrong. The CDR3 spans 16 residues. Germline values: CDR1 SGHTA, CDR2 FQGNSA. CDR3 region: CASSLGDRGPNNEQYF. DNA of the CDR3: TGTGCCAGCAGCTTAGGGGACAGGGGCCCTAACAATGAGCAGTACTTC.

The rearrangement uses TRBV30 and TRBJ2-6; 7 positions agree with TRBD1. The V gene end was trimmed by 1 base and the J gene end by 0 bases; junction bases not matched to a gene: 9. CDR3 length: 18 amino acids. Germline CDR1 reads GTSNPN; CDR2 reads SVGIG (reference sequence). The CDR3 DNA reads as TGTGCCTGGAGTGCTGGGCAGGGGGTTTTCTCTGGGGCCAACGTCCTGACTTTC. It is translated as CAWSAGQGVFSGANVLTF.

A few counts support this clonotype. The chain combines TRBV6-5 with TRBJ2-1; 8 bases fit TRBD1. The germline V gene encodes CDR1 MNHEY and CDR2 SVGAGI. After removal of 0 bases from V and 5 bases from J, the junction contained 9 bases not matched to a gene. This CDR3 contains 17 residues. This chain's CDR3 is CASSYSNRGVGNNEQFF. The CDR3 nucleotides are TGTGCCAGCAGTTACTCGAACAGGGGGGTAGGGAACAATGAGCAGTTCTTC.

Points on this clonotype: Since a much larger clone is just one base distant, this may be a read error. J is TRBJ2-7 and V is TRBV20-1; a possible D gene is TRBD1 (6 bases). Judging by the DNA end, TRBJ2-5 fits better; the J call may be wrong. CDR3 size: 16 residues. The germline V gene encodes CDR1 DFQATT and CDR2 SNEGSKA (reference sequence). CDR3 DNA: TGCAGTGCTAGAGGAGGCCCTGGGGGCATCGCGGAGACCCAGTACTTC. Amino acids: CSARGGPGGIAETQYF.

V gene TRBV5-1 combines with J gene TRBJ2-7; perhaps TRBD2 as D (5 bases). The DNA end is more similar to TRBJ2-5, so the J call may be wrong. This CDR3 is 15 amino acids long. Germline CDR1 reads SGHRS; CDR2 reads YFSETQ. CDR3 protein: CASSLHGEKEETQYF. CDR3 bases: TGCGCCAGCAGCTTGCACGGGGAAAAGGAGGAGACCCAGTACTTC.

J is TRBJ2-1 and V is TRBV24-1, with 7 bases that match TRBD1. V shed 3 bases, J shed 6 bases, and the junction held 10 bases outside the gene matches. The CDR3 covers 16 residues. Germline assignment: CDR1 KGHDR and CDR2 SFDVKD. CDR3 in amino acids: CATSDPRGQSGNEQFF. The DNA for the CDR3 is TGTGCCACCAGTGATCCTAGGGGGCAATCGGGCAATGAGCAGTTCTTC.

This rearrangement joins TRBV5-1 to TRBJ2-2; 7 nucleotides agree with TRBD1. The J segment lost 0 bases and the V segment lost 5 bases, leaving 4 bases of the junction unmatched. Germline V gives CDR1 SGHRS, CDR2 YFSETQ. The CDR3 is made up of 15 amino acids. The CDR3 nucleotides are TGCGCCAGCAGACGTGACAGGGCGAACACCGGGGAGCTGTTTTTT. Translating gives CASRRDRANTGELFF. The whole variable domain, filled in from reference TRBV5-1 and TRBJ2-2, reads KAGVTQTPRYLIKTRGQQVTLSCSPISGHRSVSWYQQTPGQGLQFLFEYFSETQRNKGNFPGRFSGRQFSNSRSEMNVSTLELGDSALYLCASRRDRANTGELFFGEGSRLTVL.

The rearrangement links TRBV7-2 to TRBJ1-5; 7 bases fit TRBD1. The CDR3 is 13 residues long. Trimming removed 4 bases from V and 11 bases from J; junction bases left unmatched: 8. CDR1 and CDR2 from the germline V gene are SGHTA and FQGNSA. The CDR3 region is CASSSRDSGTQHF. The CDR3, as DNA: TGTGCCAGCAGCTCCCGGGACAGCGGGACCCAGCATTTT.

This clonotype was found many times. The V gene is TRBV4-1, the J gene TRBJ2-7; no firm D call. Trimming pared 1 base from V and 3 bases from J, leaving 7 bases between. The CDR3 length is 13 residues. Germline CDR1 reads MGHRA; CDR2 reads YSYEKL. The CDR3 bases are TGCGCCAGCAGCCAAGGCTTGCTCTACGAGCAGTACTTC. Encoded protein: CASSQGLLYEQYF.

This clonotype has more than one count but fewer than ten. The chain employs TRBV3-1 and TRBJ2-1, with D hard to call. The CDR3 length is 14 residues. Germline CDR1 and CDR2: LGHDT and YNNKEL (reference sequence). The V and J ends lost 4 bases and 3 bases respectively, with 10 bases between them. CDR3 amino acids: CASSPPTNYNEQFF. In nucleotides, the CDR3 is TGTGCCAGCAGCCCACCAACCAACTACAATGAGCAGTTCTTC.

The V gene is TRBV7-2, the J gene TRBJ2-3; 14 nucleotides line up with TRBD2. The CDR3 runs 16 residues. CDR1 is SGHTA, CDR2 FQGNSA, per germline. V dropped 3 bases and J dropped 5; count of bases not matched to a gene: 4. The CDR3 protein is CASSLTSGGARDTQYF. DNA of the CDR3: TGTGCCAGCAGCTTGACTAGCGGGGGGGCAAGAGATACGCAGTATTTT.

This clonotype appeared a single time. The chain combines TRBV30 with TRBJ1-2; 10 bases line up with TRBD1. This CDR3 is built from 12 residues. The germline gives CDR1 GTSNPN, CDR2 SVGIG (reference sequence). V shed 1 base and J 11 bases; nucleotides not matched to a gene: 4. The CDR3 DNA reads TGTGCCTGGAGTGGGGACAGGGGTTTATACACCTTC. Its translation: CAWSGDRGLYTF.

This chain links TRBV29-1 with TRBJ2-5; 11 nucleotides line up with TRBD2. The CDR3 has 15 residues. Germline V gene data show CDR1 as SQVTM and CDR2 as ANQGSEA. The ends lost 6 bases at V and 1 base at J; junction bases unmatched: 7. CDR3 sequence: CSVLPGTSGQETQYF. CDR3 nucleotides: TGCAGCGTCCTCCCCGGGACTAGCGGCCAAGAGACCCAGTACTTC.

This chain uses TRBV5-1 with TRBJ2-7, with 7 bases aligning to TRBD1. Looked up from germline, CDR1 is SGHRS and CDR2 is YFSETQ. The length of the CDR3 is 13 residues. V trimming: 5 bases; J trimming: 7 bases; junction bases outside the gene matches: 9. The CDR3: CASRPTGVEEQYF. DNA of the CDR3: TGCGCCAGCAGGCCTACAGGGGTAGAAGAGCAGTACTTC. Full variable domain (outside the CDR3, taken from reference TRBV5-1 and TRBJ2-7): KAGVTQTPRYLIKTRGQQVTLSCSPISGHRSVSWYQQTPGQGLQFLFEYFSETQRNKGNFPGRFSGRQFSNSRSEMNVSTLELGDSALYLCASRPTGVEEQYFGPGTRLTVT.

The rearrangement joins TRBV20-1 to TRBJ2-5; 10 bases match TRBD2. V lost 1 base to trimming and J lost 11 bases; unmatched junction nucleotides: 13. Germline-derived CDR1 and CDR2 are DFQATT and SNEGSKA (reference sequence). The CDR3 is 15 amino acids. CDR3 coding DNA: TGCAGTGCTAGAGGGGGTGGGACTAGCGCGGGCAAGCAGTACTTC. Translated, it gives CSARGGGTSAGKQYF.

This clonotype was seen repeatedly, ten times or more. The chain recombines TRBV27 with TRBJ2-2; D could derive from TRBD1 or TRBD2 (5 bases each). V was shortened by 7 bases and J by 0 bases, with 9 bases between the two germline ends. CDR1 MNHEY and CDR2 SMNVEV come from the germline V gene (reference sequence). This CDR3 comprises 14 residues. CDR3 nucleotides: TGTGCCAGCATGAGAGGGGCGAACACCGGGGAGCTGTTTTTT. Protein product: CASMRGANTGELFF.

This clonotype was seen a handful of times. The gene calls are TRBV6-1 and TRBJ2-5; D is uncertain. The DNA end is a closer match to TRBJ2-7, so the J assignment may be wrong. The germline V gene has CDR1 MNHNS and CDR2 SASEGT. The CDR3 spans 10 residues. The CDR3 protein is CASSSLEQYF. The DNA of the CDR3 is TGTGCCAGCAGTTCCCTCGAGCAGTACTTC.

The J gene is TRBJ1-2, the V gene TRBV3-1; D is undetermined. The CDR3 covers 14 residues. Germline CDR1 LGHDT, CDR2 YNNKEL (reference sequence). Trimming pared 4 bases from V and 3 bases from J, leaving 12 bases between. DNA of the CDR3: TGTGCCAGCAGCCTCACAAGGATAGACTATGGCTACACCTTC. This gives the protein CASSLTRIDYGYTF.

About this clonotype itself: One end of the junction fails to match germline, which may point to a read error. The genes are TRBV3-1 and TRBJ2-1, with 8 bases matching TRBD2. The germline V gene has CDR1 LGHDT and CDR2 YNNKEL (reference sequence). This CDR3 comprises 15 residues. The CDR3 is CASTQSSGIYNEQFF. CDR3 nucleotides: TGTGCCAGCACCCAAAGTAGCGGGATCTACAATGAGCAGTTCTTC.

This chain joins TRBV29-1 and TRBJ2-1, with 10 bases matching TRBD2. Germline CDR1 is SQVTM and CDR2 is ANQGSEA. Losses at the gene ends were 7 bases for V and 0 bases for J; bases not matched to a gene: 9. This CDR3 is built from 16 residues. Here the CDR3 DNA reads TGCAGCGCCCCCCAAGCGGGAGGGATCTCCTACAATGAGCAGTTCTTC. Translation gives CSAPQAGGISYNEQFF.

The chain recombines TRBV11-3 with TRBJ2-5; 8 bases are a match to TRBD2. The junction had 6 bases not matched to a gene; V was cut back by 4 bases and J by 2 bases. Germline V gene data show CDR1 as SGHNT and CDR2 as YENEEA. This CDR3 comprises 15 residues. The CDR3 reads CASSSHSGVQETQYF. The CDR3 coding sequence is TGTGCCAGCAGCTCGCATAGCGGGGTACAAGAGACCCAGTACTTC.

The gene calls are TRBV28 and TRBJ2-7; 9 nucleotides align to TRBD1. Germline CDR1 and CDR2: MDHEN and SYDVKM. The CDR3 has 15 amino acids. V gave up 2 bases and J gave up 7 bases; unmatched junction bases: 9. The CDR3, as DNA: TGTGCCAGCAGTTTACGGACAGGGGCCTTCCTGGAGCAGTACTTC. Its protein product is CASSLRTGAFLEQYF. The complete variable domain, with remaining parts taken from reference TRBV28 and TRBJ2-7, reads DVKVTQSSRYLVKRTGEKVFLECVQDMDHENMFWYRQDPGLGLRLIYFSYDVKMKEKGDIPEGYSVSREKKERFSLILESASTNQTSMYLCASSLRTGAFLEQYFGPGTRLTVT.

This clonotype was counted between two and nine times. This chain connects TRBV5-1 to TRBJ2-3; 8 nucleotides line up with TRBD2. Trimming at V came to 9 bases and at J to 2 bases, leaving 8 bases not matched to a gene. Germline CDR1 reads SGHRS; CDR2 reads YFSETQ. This CDR3 contains 14 residues. As DNA, the CDR3 is TGCGCCACCCGCGGGCGGGGGGACACAGATACGCAGTATTTT. This translates into CATRGRGDTDTQYF.

This chain uses TRBV12-3 or TRBV12-4 with TRBJ1-5, with D maybe TRBD1 (5 bases). Trimming took 7 bases from V and 0 from J, leaving 13 bases between them. The CDR3 runs to 15 residues. The CDR3 coding sequence is TGTGCCAGCAAAAAGACAGAGAATAGCAATCAGCCCCAGCATTTT. Its translation: CASKKTENSNQPQHF.

This clonotype was seen more than once but under ten times. V gene TRBV4-3 combines with J gene TRBJ1-2; D is unclear. Deletions cut 2 bases from V and 5 bases from J, with 9 bases between. CDR1 is LGHNA, CDR2 YSLEER, per germline. CDR3 length: 13 amino acids. CDR3 sequence reads: CASSQLTGYGYTF. In DNA form, the CDR3 reads TGCGCCAGCAGCCAACTAACGGGTTATGGCTACACCTTC.

By frequency in the sample, this clonotype is large. The rearrangement links TRBV6-2 or TRBV6-3 to TRBJ2-1, with 8 nucleotides matching TRBD1. The V gene's germline CDR1 is MNHEY and CDR2 SVGEGT. V lost 4 bases, J lost 4 bases, and 6 bases stayed unmatched. The CDR3 length is 15 residues. Here the CDR3 DNA reads TGTGCCAGCAGTTCCGGACAGGGCGAATACAATGAGCAGTTCTTC. Amino acids: CASSSGQGEYNEQFF.

This clonotype was counted between two and nine times. The rearrangement uses TRBV28 and TRBJ2-6, with D uncertain. From germline, CDR1 is MDHEN and CDR2 SYDVKM. Between the trimmed V and J ends, which lost 3 bases and 0 bases, there was a span of 6 bases. The length of the CDR3 is 15 residues. CDR3 in amino acids: CASSFVSSGANVLTF. DNA of the CDR3: TGTGCCAGCAGTTTTGTGAGCTCTGGGGCCAACGTCCTGACTTTC.